A selection of T cell receptor beta chains follows, all from one sample in a study of blood T cell repertoires in COVID-19. The table came from immunoSEQ multiplex PCR; TCRdb's copy has only in-frame clones and leaves some out. Of about 120,000 clones listed, more than 60% are singletons. The sequencing input was peripheral blood. The receptor source for this set is a woman in her seventies with acute or convalescent COVID-19. The CDR3 runs from the conserved cysteine through the conserved F or W.

j_gene	v_gene	CDR3aa
TRBJ1-1	TRBV12-3/TRBV12-4	CASSLHGGTEAFF
TRBJ1-5	TRBV19	CATKGSGRGINQPQHF
TRBJ1-2	TRBV19	CASSTFAGQGVKSEANYGYTF
TRBJ1-2	TRBV3-1/TRBV3-2	CASSPSLANYGYTF
TRBJ1-2	TRBV6-5	CASMARGKREDGYTF
TRBJ2-5	TRBV6-2/TRBV6-3	CASSYATSGVLETQYF
TRBJ1-2	TRBV5-1	CASSQDKDGYTF
TRBJ1-2	TRBV6-2/TRBV6-3	CASSYSGRNYGYTF
TRBJ1-2	TRBV19	CASSPGTAYGYTF
TRBJ1-5	TRBV28	CASSLPPDRVLVKDQPQHF
TRBJ1-2	TRBV19	CASRRQPENGYTF
TRBJ1-5	TRBV2	CASSGDRGQANQPQHF
TRBJ2-5	TRBV6-5	CASSYLRQGEATQYF
TRBJ2-2	TRBV19	CASCDRGNTGELFF
TRBJ2-2	TRBV2	CASSGQAAGELFF
TRBJ2-3	TRBV4-3	CASSQVAGASTDTQYF
TRBJ1-5	TRBV5-1	CASSLEIQGKSNQPQHF
TRBJ1-2	TRBV6-6	CASSHDRAYGYTF
TRBJ1-2	TRBV2	CASSESGGNYGYTF
TRBJ2-1	TRBV10-1	CASSKEPGQGDNEQFF
TRBJ2-3	TRBV10-3	CAIRGSSTDTQYF
TRBJ1-2	TRBV27	CASSLSARLYYGYTF
TRBJ2-7	TRBV18	CASSPVPGLAGNSYEQYF
TRBJ2-1	TRBV15	CATSTTTTGGDYNEQFF
TRBJ2-5	TRBV18	CASSPRADTQETQYF
TRBJ2-5	TRBV24-1	CATGLAGVETQYF
TRBJ2-1	TRBV11-3	CASSLRSGSSYNEQFF
TRBJ1-2	TRBV12-3/TRBV12-4	CASSSGAFGYTF
TRBJ1-2	TRBV7-8	CASSLALGYGYTF
TRBJ2-7	TRBV4-3	CASSQAQGSNYEQYF